Below, 14 T cell receptor beta chains from the same sample are listed, as sequenced in a study of shared clonotypes between healthy human individuals. This table comes from immunoSEQ multiplex PCR, and its TCRdb copy is limited to in-frame clones, with some not included. The sample contains hundreds of thousands of clones, almost 95% of which appear only once. Only CD45RO-negative cells positively selected for CCR7 counted as naive CD8 cells, so terminally differentiated effector memory CD45RA+ cells were excluded. Sequencing was done on a sample of naive CD8+ T cells sorted from blood. The receptors come from a man aged 30 to 39 in good health.

Only a few counts were recorded for this clone. The chain employs TRBV18 and TRBJ2-2; 7 nucleotides match TRBD2. CDR1 is KGHSH and CDR2 is LQKENI in the germline V gene. The V and J ends lost 0 bases and 5 bases, in that order; junction bases with no gene match: 6. CDR3 length: 16 amino acids. The CDR3 sequence: CASSPPSREGTGELFF. In nucleotides, the CDR3 is TGTGCCAGCTCACCACCGTCAAGGGAGGGGACCGGGGAGCTGTTTTTT.

The chain employs TRBV11-3 and TRBJ2-2; 8 nucleotides align to TRBD1. The J segment lost 1 base and the V segment lost 10 bases, leaving 11 bases of the junction unmatched. The CDR3 has 16 amino acids. Germline V gives CDR1 SGHNT, CDR2 YENEEA. In DNA form, the CDR3 reads TGTGCCATCGCAAGTTGGACAGGGCTGAACACCGGGGAGCTGTTTTTT. It translates to CAIASWTGLNTGELFF. The full variable domain, with the rest looked up from reference TRBV11-3 and TRBJ2-2, is EAGVVQSPRYKIIEKKQPVAFWCNPISGHNTLYWYLQNLGQGPELLIRYENEEAVDDSQLPKDRFSAERLKGVDSTLKIQPAELGDSAVYLCAIASWTGLNTGELFFGEGSRLTVL.

This chain uses TRBV11-2 with TRBJ1-1; TRBD1 might be the D (6 bases). Germline CDR1 reads SGHAT; CDR2 reads FQNNGV. This CDR3 region has 15 residues. Trimming cost V 0 bases and J 5 bases, with 13 bases left between them. CDR3 bases: TGTGCCAGCAGCTTAGAGTCGACAGGAGGTACTGAAGCTTTCTTT. The encoded protein is CASSLESTGGTEAFF.

Written as DNA, the CDR3 is TGTGCCACCAGCAGATCCAGGGGGCTGCCTAACAATGAGCAGTTCTTC. Protein sequence: CATSRSRGLPNNEQFF. The rearrangement joins TRBV15 to TRBJ2-1, with 8 nucleotides matching TRBD1. The CDR3 extends over 16 amino acids. The junction had 8 bases not matched to a gene; V was cut back by 2 bases and J by 5 bases. The germline V gene has CDR1 LNHNV and CDR2 YYDKDF (reference sequence).

V is TRBV7-9 and J is TRBJ2-7; the match to TRBD1 covers 12 bases. The V gene end was trimmed by 5 bases and the J gene end by 4 bases; junction bases not matched to a gene: 6. Germline loops: CDR1 SEHNR, CDR2 FQNEAQ (reference sequence). The CDR3 extends over 15 amino acids. The CDR3 protein is CASSQGQGATYEQYF. The CDR3 bases are TGTGCCAGCAGCCAGGGACAGGGGGCAACGTACGAGCAGTACTTC.

The chain recombines TRBV11-2 with TRBJ2-7, with 8 bases identical to TRBD1. V trimming: 1 base; J trimming: 5 bases; junction bases outside the gene matches: 4. There are 14 residues in the CDR3. The germline gives CDR1 SGHAT, CDR2 FQNNGV. The CDR3 loop is CASSLGTGSHEQYF. CDR3 sequence (DNA): TGTGCCAGCAGCTTAGGGACAGGGAGCCACGAGCAGTACTTC.

This clone was seen a single time. The chain carries TRBV15 and TRBJ2-2; a possible D gene is TRBD1 (6 bases). Germline V lookup: CDR1 LNHNV, CDR2 YYDKDF (reference sequence). The ends were cut back, 1 base at V and 5 bases at J, with 11 bases in the middle. There are 15 residues in the CDR3. Here the CDR3 reads CATSRGQQGTGELFF. In nucleotides, the CDR3 is TGTGCCACCAGCAGAGGCCAACAGGGTACCGGGGAGCTGTTTTTT.

The chain recombines TRBV29-1 with TRBJ2-6; D assignment may be TRBD1 or TRBD2 (6 bases each). CDR1 is SQVTM and CDR2 is ANQGSEA in the germline V gene. This CDR3 contains 21 residues. V dropped 1 base and J dropped 1 base, with 26 bases sitting between them. The CDR3 is CSVEGPGTQELALSGANVLTF. The CDR3 coding sequence is TGCAGCGTTGAAGGACCCGGGACACAAGAACTAGCCTTATCTGGGGCCAACGTCCTGACTTTC. Full variable domain (remainder filled in from reference TRBV29-1 and TRBJ2-6): SAVISQKPSRDICQRGTSLTIQCQVDSQVTMMFWYRQQPGQSLTLIATANQGSEATYESGFVIDKFPISRPNLTFSTLTVSNMSPEDSSIYLCSVEGPGTQELALSGANVLTFGAGSRLTVL.

The chain uses TRBV5-1 and TRBJ2-7; a weak D match, TRBD1 (5 bases). Germline CDR1 reads SGHRS; CDR2 reads YFSETQ. V was cut by 0 bases and J by 0 bases, with 16 bases left in between. The CDR3 covers 17 residues. CDR3 residues: CASSLGLGRASSYEQYF. CDR3 in DNA: TGCGCCAGCAGCTTGGGCTTGGGCAGGGCAAGCTCCTACGAGCAGTACTTC. The full variable domain, in which reference TRBV5-1 and TRBJ2-7 provide the parts outside the CDR3, is KAGVTQTPRYLIKTRGQQVTLSCSPISGHRSVSWYQQTPGQGLQFLFEYFSETQRNKGNFPGRFSGRQFSNSRSEMNVSTLELGDSALYLCASSLGLGRASSYEQYFGPGTRLTVT.

The CDR3 region has the DNA TGTGCCAGCAGCGAGACAGGGGTACCTAACTATGGCTACACCTTC. It is translated as CASSETGVPNYGYTF. The V call is TRBV9, the J call TRBJ1-2; 8 bases line up with TRBD1. Trimming took 3 bases from V and 0 from J; bases not matched to a gene: 4. Germline lookup yields CDR1 SGDLS and CDR2 YYNGEE. The CDR3 totals 15 residues.

The CDR3 region has the DNA TGTGCCAGCAGACGGGGGACAGGGCTCGAGCAGTACTTC. Translation gives CASRRGTGLEQYF. This sequence joins TRBV27 and TRBJ2-7; 9 bases match TRBD1. The CDR3 spans 13 residues. Per the germline V gene, CDR1 is MNHEY and CDR2 is SMNVEV (reference sequence). The ends lost 6 bases at V and 6 bases at J; junction bases unmatched: 6.

The chain joins TRBV28 to TRBJ2-7; D is unclear. The V and J ends lost 6 bases and 5 bases respectively, with 8 bases between them. Germline V CDR1 and CDR2: MDHEN, SYDVKM. There are 11 residues in the CDR3. The CDR3 loop reads CASSPAHEQYF. The CDR3 DNA reads as TGTGCCAGCAGCCCGGCGCACGAGCAGTACTTC.

The rearrangement links TRBV9 to TRBJ2-3; 15 nucleotides align to TRBD2. The CDR3 sequence is 18 residues long. Trimming took 5 bases from V and 4 from J; bases not matched to a gene: 11. CDR1 is SGDLS, CDR2 YYNGEE, per germline. The DNA for the CDR3 is TGTGCCAGCAGAGCATCCGGGACTAGCGGGAGGTCGGCAGATACGCAGTATTTT. Its protein product is CASRASGTSGRSADTQYF.

CDR3 coding DNA: TGTGCCAGCAGCTTAATGAGTGAGCAGTTCTTC. Protein product: CASSLMSEQFF. The chain is built from TRBV11-2 and TRBJ2-1; no clear D. V dropped 2 bases and J dropped 9 bases, with 5 bases sitting between them. Germline V gene sequence: CDR1 SGHAT, CDR2 FQNNGV. This CDR3 spans 11 amino acids.